Shown below are 23 T cell receptor beta chains from a single sample sequenced in a study of blood T cells in healthy people across ages. A second 7 to 11 cycle PCR used barcoded and J-beta primers. TCRdb itself ran the 5' RACE reads through MiXCR, one entry per CDR3 protein. The sample holds around 1,600,000 distinct CDR3 sequences, roughly 43% seen once. Sequences were obtained from blood. The receptors were gathered from a woman aged 18 to 35 in good health.

The chain carries TRBV15 and TRBJ2-7; no firm D call. The CDR3 runs to 15 residues. Trimming took off 1 base at V and 1 base at J, with 11 bases between the two ends. Germline values: CDR1 LNHNV, CDR2 YYDKDF (reference sequence). The DNA of the CDR3 is TGTGCCACCAGCAGAGGCGAAGACGGATCCTACGAGCAGTACTTC. Encoded protein: CATSRGEDGSYEQYF.

The CDR3 region has the DNA TGTGCCAGCCGTTGGGCTAGCGGGAGGGTTGGAGAGACCCAGTACTTC. It specifies CASRWASGRVGETQYF. The J gene is TRBJ2-5, the V gene TRBV12-3 or TRBV12-4, with 12 bases matching TRBD2. CDR3 length: 16 amino acids. V dropped 8 bases and J dropped 4; count of bases not matched to a gene: 11.

The chain combines TRBV24-1 with TRBJ2-1; D is unclear. The CDR3 is 13 residues long. Germline CDR1 is KGHDR and CDR2 is SFDVKD. With 5 bases removed from V and 8 bases from J, the gap between germline ends came to 12 bases. The CDR3 is CATSAPVSHEQFF. In DNA, the CDR3 is TGTGCCACCAGTGCCCCCGTGAGCCATGAGCAGTTCTTC.

The chain couples TRBV6-1 to TRBJ1-6, with a weak D call TRBD1 (6 bases). The CDR3 spans 15 residues. CDR1 is MNHNS and CDR2 is SASEGT in the germline V gene. Trimming took off 4 bases at V and 4 bases at J, with 11 bases between the two ends. Here the CDR3 reads CASSGRTVYNSPLHF. CDR3 bases: TGTGCCAGCAGTGGGCGGACAGTTTATAATTCACCCCTCCACTTT.

A single count supports this clonotype. The genes are TRBV2 and TRBJ2-4; the D gene is possibly TRBD1 (5 bases). Trimming took 7 bases from V and 14 from J, leaving 21 bases between them. In germline, CDR1 is SNHLY, CDR2 FYNNEI. CDR3 length equals 13 residues. The CDR3 spells CASKARQTDWKYF. The CDR3 DNA reads TGTGCCAGCAAAGCGAGACAGACGGATTGGAAGTACTTC.

CDR3 in DNA: TGCGCCAGCAGCCACAGAGACGGGATCGGGTCCTACGAGCAGTACTTC. Translating gives CASSHRDGIGSYEQYF. This chain links TRBV4-3 with TRBJ2-7, with a weak D call TRBD2 (5 bases). The germline gives CDR1 LGHNA, CDR2 YSLEER. The V end lost 3 bases, the J end lost 1 base, and 16 bases lay between the germline ends. The CDR3 loop spans 16 amino acids.

This chain connects TRBV6-5 to TRBJ1-1, with 9 bases identical to TRBD1. J lost 1 base, V lost 5 bases, and 5 bases had no gene match. This CDR3 spans 15 amino acids. Germline loops: CDR1 MNHEY, CDR2 SVGAGI. For the CDR3, the DNA is TGTGCCAGCAGTCGCCCGGGACAGGGGAACACTGAAGCTTTCTTT. Translated, it gives CASSRPGQGNTEAFF.

This clonotype was detected only a few times. The chain has TRBV6-5 and TRBJ2-5, with 10 nucleotides matching TRBD1. Trimming cost V 5 bases and J 11 bases; bases outside gene matches: 14. The CDR3 consists of 15 residues. The V gene's germline CDR1 is MNHEY and CDR2 SVGAGI. CDR3 protein: CASSPDGTGVNEQYF. The CDR3 bases are TGTGCCAGCAGTCCCGACGGGACAGGGGTCAATGAGCAGTACTTC.

CDR3 region: CSATSSGANSYNEQYF. The CDR3 DNA reads TGCAGTGCTACTTCTAGCGGGGCCAACTCCTACAATGAGCAGTACTTC. The chain is built from TRBV20-1 and TRBJ2-1, with TRBD2 matching over 9 bases. The DNA end lines up better with TRBJ2-7; the J call may be wrong. The CDR3 sequence is 16 residues long. The germline CDR1 and CDR2 sequences are DFQATT and SNEGSKA (reference sequence).

This clonotype has a handful of counts. The chain's CDR3 is CASSFPPGRSSYNEQFF. The CDR3 DNA follows: TGTGCCAGCAGCTTTCCCCCCGGGCGAAGCTCCTACAATGAGCAGTTCTTC. The chain has TRBV7-2 and TRBJ2-1, with D unclear. The germline CDR1 and CDR2 sequences are SGHTA and FQGNSA. The ends were cut back, 3 bases at V and 0 bases at J, with 15 bases in the middle. The CDR3 is made up of 17 amino acids.

The genes are TRBV12-3 or TRBV12-4 and TRBJ2-4; D possibly corresponds to TRBD1 (5 bases). The V gene lost 5 bases and the J gene lost 6 bases, with 17 bases spanning the gap. The CDR3 runs to 15 residues. The CDR3 loop is CASSPSGRVPNIQYF. CDR3 nucleotide sequence: TGTGCCAGCAGTCCCTCGGGCAGGGTCCCAAACATTCAGTACTTC.

The rearrangement joins TRBV25-1 to TRBJ2-1; TRBD1 is a possible D gene (6 bases). V lost 9 bases and J 3 bases, leaving 18 bases between the germline ends. Germline CDR1 reads MGHDK; CDR2 reads SYGVNS. The CDR3 runs 15 residues. The CDR3 region has the DNA TGTGCCAGTACCCCGCCAGGGGCTTACTACAATGAGCAGTTCTTC. Translation gives CASTPPGAYYNEQFF.

This clonotype has only a few counts. This chain joins TRBV5-5 and TRBJ2-7; the D gene is possibly TRBD1 (5 bases). CDR3 length: 14 residues. Germline CDR1 SGHKS, CDR2 YYEKEE (reference sequence). Trimming removed 2 bases at V and 2 bases at J, with 11 bases between. This CDR3 reads CASSFGHGTYEQYF. The CDR3, as DNA: TGTGCCAGCAGCTTTGGACACGGAACCTACGAGCAGTACTTC. Combining the CDR3 with reference TRBV5-5 and TRBJ2-7 gives the whole variable domain DAGVTQSPTHLIKTRGQQVTLRCSPISGHKSVSWYQQVLGQGPQFIFQYYEKEERGRGNFPDRFSARQFPNYSSELNVNALLLGDSALYLCASSFGHGTYEQYFGPGTRLTVT.

As to this clonotype: The CDR3 ends on some other residue instead of the conserved phenylalanine or tryptophan, so this is likely a read error. The rearrangement uses TRBV4-3 and TRBJ2-7; the match to TRBD2 covers 14 bases. With V trimmed by 0 bases and J by 3 bases, 10 bases remained unmatched. The CDR3 spans 19 residues. The V gene's germline CDR1 is LGHNA and CDR2 YSLEER. CDR3 region: CASSQDKGTSGSRSYEQYI. In DNA form, the CDR3 reads TGCGCCAGCAGCCAAGATAAGGGGACTAGCGGGAGTCGAAGCTACGAGCAGTACATC.

This clonotype showed up just a few times. The CDR3 loop reads CASSDSLDYGYTF. The DNA for the CDR3 is TGTGCCAGCTCCGACTCCCTAGACTATGGCTACACCTTC. This chain connects TRBV27 to TRBJ1-2; D remains unclear. The CDR3 spans 13 residues. CDR1 is MNHEY and CDR2 is SMNVEV in the germline V gene (reference sequence). With 8 bases removed from V and 3 bases from J, the gap between germline ends came to 13 bases.

This clonotype occurred a few times. The chain has TRBV7-9 and TRBJ2-4; 7 nucleotides match TRBD2. Trimming took 0 bases from V and 13 from J; bases not matched to a gene: 9. The CDR3 covers 14 residues. Per the germline V gene, CDR1 is SEHNR and CDR2 is FQNEAQ (reference sequence). CDR3 amino acids: CASSLARDYLPQYF. Here the CDR3 DNA reads TGTGCCAGCAGCTTAGCCCGGGACTACTTACCCCAGTACTTC.

V gene TRBV20-1 combines with J gene TRBJ2-5; D is perhaps TRBD1 or TRBD2 (5 bases each). Deletions cut 4 bases from V and 3 bases from J, with 18 bases between. The CDR3 consists of 15 residues. CDR1 and CDR2 from the germline V gene are DFQATT and SNEGSKA (reference sequence). The CDR3 DNA reads TGCAGTGCTACCCCCTTGAGGGACGGGAAAGAGACCCAGTACTTC. It encodes CSATPLRDGKETQYF.

Details on this clonotype: A clone one base away is much larger, so this may be a read error. The gene calls are TRBV4-1 and TRBJ1-2, with D unresolved. The CDR3 length is 13 residues. Germline CDR1 reads MGHRA; CDR2 reads YSYEKL. The CDR3 DNA is TGCGCCAACAGCCAAGCACCCTTCGGGAGCTACACCTTC. This sequence encodes CANSQAPFGSYTF.

This clonotype came up a few times. This chain links TRBV27 with TRBJ1-2; D is uncertain. Trimming stripped 3 bases from V and 3 bases from J, with 11 bases between. This CDR3 has 14 amino acids. CDR1 and CDR2 from the germline V gene are MNHEY and SMNVEV (reference sequence). The CDR3 DNA follows: TGTGCCAGCAGTTTCCGACACAGCCACTATGGCTACACCTTC. It translates to CASSFRHSHYGYTF.

Worth noting for this clonotype: A much larger clone sits a single nucleotide away, making a read error possible. The chain employs TRBV5-1 and TRBJ2-3; possible D gene TRBD2, 6 bases. The CDR3 length is 14 residues. Germline CDR1 SGHRS, CDR2 YFSETQ. The CDR3 DNA reads TGCGCCAGCAGCCCCGGAGGGGCCACAGAGACGCAGTATTTT. Amino acids: CASSPGGATETQYF. The whole variable domain, remainder taken from reference TRBV5-1 and TRBJ2-3, is KAGVTQTPRYLIKTRGQQVTLSCSPISGHRSVSWYQQTPGQGLQFLFEYFSETQRNKGNFPGRFSGRQFSNSRSEMNVSTLELGDSALYLCASSPGGATETQYFGPGTRLTVL.

This clonotype was counted between two and nine times. This chain connects TRBV11-2 to TRBJ1-2; D remains unclear. V was pared by 0 bases and J by 7 bases, with 9 bases between. CDR1 and CDR2 from the germline V gene are SGHAT and FQNNGV. CDR3 length equals 13 residues. The CDR3 DNA sequence: TGTGCCAGCAGCTTAGAGGGGTTCAGTGGCTACACCTTC. Its protein is CASSLEGFSGYTF. Full variable domain (remainder filled in from reference TRBV11-2 and TRBJ1-2): EAGVAQSPRYKIIEKRQSVAFWCNPISGHATLYWYQQILGQGPKLLIQFQNNGVVDDSQLPKDRFSAERLKGVDSTLKIQPAKLEDSAVYLCASSLEGFSGYTFGSGTRLTVV.

This clonotype was observed a few times. The chain combines TRBV11-2 with TRBJ1-2; 7 bases match TRBD1. The V segment lost 6 bases and the J segment 5 bases; nucleotides outside the gene matches: 12. The length of the CDR3 is 15 residues. Germline V gene sequence: CDR1 SGHAT, CDR2 FQNNGV. The CDR3: CASRKPGQLTYGYTF. CDR3 nucleotide sequence: TGTGCCAGCAGAAAACCGGGACAGCTTACTTATGGCTACACCTTC. The variable domain in full, completed from reference TRBV11-2 and TRBJ1-2, reads EAGVAQSPRYKIIEKRQSVAFWCNPISGHATLYWYQQILGQGPKLLIQFQNNGVVDDSQLPKDRFSAERLKGVDSTLKIQPAKLEDSAVYLCASRKPGQLTYGYTFGSGTRLTVV.

This clonotype turned up a few times. V gene TRBV11-2 combines with J gene TRBJ2-7; D gene unclear. CDR1 and CDR2 from the germline V gene are SGHAT and FQNNGV. This CDR3 spans 13 amino acids. Trimming pared 3 bases from V and 4 bases from J, leaving 10 bases between. CDR3 loop: CASSFARAYEQYF. Here the CDR3 DNA reads TGTGCCAGCAGCTTCGCCCGGGCGTACGAGCAGTACTTC.